Sequencing of this TCR beta chain was carried out in a study of blood T cell repertoires in COVID-19. Study at large: From the United States, Italy and Spain came samples of acute and convalescent COVID-19. PBMCs, B-cell-depleted T cells, or T cells provided the cDNA or gDNA that made up the material.

Looked up from germline, CDR1 is MNHEY and CDR2 is SMNVEV (reference sequence). Losses at the gene ends were 3 bases for V and 6 bases for J; bases not matched to a gene: 5. The CDR3 totals 15 residues. Authors' analysis steps: For nucleated cells, counts were estimated from reference gene primer amplification. The table came from immunoSEQ multiplex PCR; TCRdb's copy has only in-frame clones and leaves some out. V and J calls and clone size are given by that table; D and trimming were obtained from the DNA. The sample lists about 78,000 clones, over 75% occurring once. This clonotype was sampled from a man in his sixties or seventies with active or convalescent COVID-19. The rearrangement uses TRBV27 and TRBJ1-3, with TRBD1 matching 10 bases. The sample taken for sequencing was peripheral blood. The CDR3 nucleotides read TGTGCCAGCAGTTTTACCGGGACAGGGGTAAACACCATATATTTT. It translates to CASSFTGTGVNTIYF.